Presented here are 25 T cell receptor beta chains from one specimen sequenced in a study of CXCR3-negative and CXCR3-positive naive CD8 T cells. Points from the study as a whole: Hydrophobicity was higher for TRB CDR3s found in CXCR3-positive naive cells than in CXCR3-negative naive cells.

Their antigens remain unidentified. In preparing the TRB cDNA libraries, 5' RACE with UMI labels was used. Using the 5' RACE reads, TCRdb records one entry per CDR3 protein without DNA. This sample's table reports some 140,000 distinct CDR3 sequences. The specimen sequenced was naive CXCR3+ CD8+ T cells from blood. The subset: CD45RO-CCR7+CD27+CD95- naive CD8+ T cells expressing CXCR3 (TNR3+). The receptors stem from a human donor in good health. Some clones in this sample may be carry-over from other donors' samples.

This chain joins TRBV24-1 and TRBJ2-1; TCRdb lists TRBD1, though no DNA is available to test this call. The germline gives CDR1 KGHDR, CDR2 SFDVKD. The CDR3 totals 15 residues. CDR3 in amino acids: CATSDPSKNYNEQFF.

This chain joins TRBV23-1 and TRBJ2-1; absent DNA, TCRdb's TRBD2 call cannot be checked. TRBV23-1 is given ORF status, its function remaining uncertain. The CDR3 is made up of 16 amino acids. The CDR3 loop is CASSPRGLHSYNEQFF.

The chain carries TRBV7-9 and TRBJ2-7; TCRdb gives TRBD1 as the D gene, but with no DNA this cannot be confirmed. This CDR3 comprises 15 residues. In germline, CDR1 is SEHNR, CDR2 FQNEAQ (reference sequence). CDR3 residues: CASSPPPGQGLEQYF.

The chain uses TRBV9 and TRBJ2-7; TCRdb returns TRBD2, unconfirmable since there is no DNA. The CDR3 extends over 16 amino acids. Germline lookup yields CDR1 SGDLS and CDR2 YYNGEE. The CDR3 spells CASSVGATSGDYEQYF.

V is TRBV29-1 and J is TRBJ2-7; the TCRdb call, TRBD2, lacks DNA for checking. The CDR3 contains 11 residues. Germline assignment: CDR1 SQVTM and CDR2 ANQGSEA. Here the CDR3 reads CSVELAGEQYF.

The V call is TRBV28, the J call TRBJ2-2; TCRdb indicates TRBD2, and absent DNA this call remains unverified. Looked up from germline, CDR1 is MDHEN and CDR2 is SYDVKM. The CDR3 sequence is 14 residues long. This CDR3 is CASSFSGHTGELFF. The full variable domain, its missing parts supplied by reference TRBV28 and TRBJ2-2, is DVKVTQSSRYLVKRTGEKVFLECVQDMDHENMFWYRQDPGLGLRLIYFSYDVKMKEKGDIPEGYSVSREKKERFSLILESASTNQTSMYLCASSFSGHTGELFFGEGSRLTVL.

The CDR3 protein is CASSYGASYEQYF. The V gene is TRBV27, the J gene TRBJ2-7; no DNA is available, so the TRBD1 call from TCRdb remains unchecked. The V gene's germline CDR1 is MNHEY and CDR2 SMNVEV (reference sequence). There are 13 residues in the CDR3.

The chain carries TRBV6-5 and TRBJ2-7; the TRBD1 assignment by TCRdb is unverifiable without DNA. Germline lookup yields CDR1 MNHEY and CDR2 SVGAGI. The CDR3 is 16 amino acids. CDR3 amino acids: CASRYRLGQGANEQYF.

This chain connects TRBV15 to TRBJ2-7. The CDR3 runs to 16 residues. Germline V gene lookup returns CDR1 LNHNV and CDR2 YYDKDF (reference sequence). This CDR3 reads CATSRVAYRGPYEQYF.

This sequence joins TRBV15 and TRBJ2-5; checking the TCRdb D call of TRBD1 is not possible without DNA. Germline lookup yields CDR1 LNHNV and CDR2 YYDKDF (reference sequence). The CDR3 contains 16 residues. The CDR3 sequence is CATSRARTGVQETQYF.

The chain combines TRBV4-3 with TRBJ2-3; TCRdb outputs TRBD1, but without DNA this stays unchecked. Germline values: CDR1 LGHNA, CDR2 YSLEER. This CDR3 spans 17 amino acids. The CDR3 reads CASSQDRGPNQGGTQYF.

The chain employs TRBV27 and TRBJ1-5; no DNA is available, so the TRBD1 call from TCRdb remains unchecked. Per germline, CDR1 MNHEY and CDR2 SMNVEV (reference sequence). The CDR3 is 14 amino acids. The CDR3 is CASRTGGSNQPQHF.

This chain uses TRBV29-1 with TRBJ1-2; TCRdb's D call of TRBD1 is untestable without DNA. This CDR3 contains 15 residues. The germline V gene encodes CDR1 SQVTM and CDR2 ANQGSEA. Here the CDR3 reads CSVEDSDSPSYGYTF.

The rearrangement joins TRBV9 to TRBJ2-1; TCRdb proposes TRBD2, but this gene call is untestable without DNA. There are 15 residues in the CDR3. The germline CDR1 and CDR2 sequences are SGDLS and YYNGEE. The CDR3 sequence is CASSEGGGPINEQFF.

This rearrangement joins TRBV28 to TRBJ1-5; the TRBD1 assignment by TCRdb is unverifiable without DNA. The CDR3 is 15 residues long. Germline V gene sequence: CDR1 MDHEN, CDR2 SYDVKM. CDR3 amino acids: CASSQMGVVVQPQHF.

This chain connects TRBV7-2 to TRBJ2-7; the TRBD1 assignment by TCRdb is unverifiable without DNA. CDR1 is SGHTA and CDR2 is FQGNSA in the germline V gene. This CDR3 comprises 14 residues. The CDR3: CASSFGDRPTEQYF.

The chain links TRBV7-9 to TRBJ1-1; without DNA, the TCRdb call of TRBD1 cannot be checked. The CDR3 spans 14 residues. Germline-derived CDR1 and CDR2 are SEHNR and FQNEAQ (reference sequence). The CDR3 protein is CASRAGQEYTEAFF.

V usage is TRBV6-4 and J usage is TRBJ2-3; absent DNA, TCRdb's TRBD1 call cannot be checked. The germline gives CDR1 MRHNA, CDR2 SNTAGT. The CDR3 loop spans 17 amino acids. The CDR3 protein is CASSDSARWGDTDTQYF.

V usage is TRBV4-2 and J usage is TRBJ2-3; TCRdb outputs TRBD2, but without DNA this stays unchecked. There are 17 residues in the CDR3. CDR1 and CDR2 from the germline V gene are LGHNA and YNFKEQ. The CDR3 region is CASSQVEGGPSTDTQYF.

The CDR3: CASSDGGSGYEQYF. The J gene is TRBJ2-7, the V gene TRBV10-2; no DNA is available, so the TRBD1 call from TCRdb remains unchecked. Per the germline V gene, CDR1 is WSHSY and CDR2 is SAAADI. The CDR3 contains 14 residues.

The chain couples TRBV25-1 to TRBJ2-1. The CDR3 has 11 residues. Germline CDR1 and CDR2: MGHDK and SYGVNS. The CDR3: CASSETREQFF.

The chain is built from TRBV7-9 and TRBJ2-7. The CDR3 is made up of 14 amino acids. CDR1 is SEHNR, CDR2 FQNEAQ, per germline (reference sequence). CDR3 protein: CASSTSGNSYEQYF.

The chain recombines TRBV7-8 with TRBJ2-7; checking the TCRdb D call of TRBD2 is not possible without DNA. Per the germline V gene, CDR1 is SGHVS and CDR2 is FQNEAQ. This CDR3 is built from 16 residues. The CDR3 loop is CASSMKRGISSYEQYF.

The chain recombines TRBV18 with TRBJ2-1. Germline V gene lookup returns CDR1 KGHSH and CDR2 LQKENI. This CDR3 spans 15 amino acids. The CDR3 sequence is CASSPPEISYNEQFF.

The rearrangement joins TRBV7-9 to TRBJ2-5; the D gene TCRdb calls, TRBD1, cannot be checked with no DNA. This CDR3 is built from 15 residues. Germline V CDR1 and CDR2: SEHNR, FQNEAQ (reference sequence). This chain's CDR3 is CASSPTQQGWETQYF.